This T cell receptor beta chain stems from a study of OX40 agonist ivuxolimab in advanced cancers. Study-wide results and limits: Dosing at 0.1 to 3.0 mg/kg was accompanied by clonal expansion of CD4+ and CD8+ blood T cells by week 6.

Assay used: immunoSEQ multiplex PCR; TCRdb lists only in-frame clones, some missing. This sample has some 83,000 clones, with less than 95% found just once. On this clone: The antigen is undetermined.

V trimming: 3 bases; J trimming: 3 bases; junction bases outside the gene matches: 5. Germline CDR1 and CDR2: PRHDT and FYEKMQ (reference sequence). The CDR3 runs to 16 residues. V gene TRBV13 combines with J gene TRBJ2-3; 11 positions match TRBD2. The sample here was CD4+ or CD8+ T cells sorted from blood, taken in a trial of the OX40 agonist ivuxolimab. The TCR sequence derives from an adult with an advanced solid tumor such as melanoma, head and neck, liver or kidney cancer. The CDR3: CASSFLSGRGTDTQYF. The CDR3 DNA follows: TGTGCCAGCAGCTTTCTTAGCGGGAGGGGAACAGATACGCAGTATTTT.